Listed here is a single TCR beta chain. Its specificity is unknown. This sample is drawn from a study of OX40 agonist ivuxolimab in advanced cancers. About the study: Cohort: 65% to 90% men, mean age approximately 64, aged about 23 to 79.

The data were produced by immunoSEQ multiplex PCR, yet TCRdb's version contains in-frame clones alone and is incomplete. The table shows tens of thousands of clones, with about four fifths occurring only once. Germline lookup yields CDR1 SGDLS and CDR2 YYNGEE. The ends lost 3 bases at V and 3 bases at J; junction bases unmatched: 13. This CDR3 comprises 18 residues. Study-wide results and caveats: At 0.1 to 3.0 mg/kg and by week 6, CD4+ and CD8+ T cells in the blood had expanded clonally. In general, CD8+ T cells held more expanded clones than CD4+ did, on average. Antigen specificity remained undetermined for the expanded peripheral T cells.

The TCR was taken from an adult with an advanced solid tumor such as melanoma, head and neck, liver or kidney cancer. The sequenced sample was CD4+ or CD8+ T cells sorted from blood, obtained in a trial of the OX40 agonist ivuxolimab. The V call is TRBV9, the J call TRBJ2-2; TRBD1 matches at 8 bases. CDR3 DNA: TGTGCCAGCAGCGCCCAACAGGGGGTGATATCGGACACCGGGGAGCTGTTTTTT. Its translation: CASSAQQGVISDTGELFF.